This record covers a single T cell receptor (beta chain). In the study's own analysis: Cell counts per sample came from amplifying reference gene primers. Libraries were prepared by immunoSEQ multiplex PCR; TCRdb keeps only in-frame clonotypes and omits some of them. From that table come the V and J calls and clone size; the DNA was used to work out D and trimming. The data show roughly 260,000 clones, about 91% seen once. The data were obtained in a study of blood T cell repertoires in COVID-19. Study overall: Collection of acute and convalescent COVID-19 samples took place in the United States, Italy and Spain. In each case, the material was cDNA or gDNA derived from T cells, B-cell-depleted T cells, or PBMCs.

With 5 bases clipped from V and 2 bases from J, the junction kept 7 bases outside the gene matches. Germline lookup yields CDR1 ENHRY and CDR2 SYGVKD. This CDR3 is built from 16 residues. This clonotype was obtained from a young adult with COVID-19, enrolled during active disease. This chain links TRBV10-3 with TRBJ1-2; 11 bases fit TRBD1. Material: peripheral blood. The CDR3 coding sequence is TGTGCCATCAGTTCCGGGACAGGGGGAAGAAACTATGGCTACACCTTC. Amino acids: CAISSGTGGRNYGYTF.